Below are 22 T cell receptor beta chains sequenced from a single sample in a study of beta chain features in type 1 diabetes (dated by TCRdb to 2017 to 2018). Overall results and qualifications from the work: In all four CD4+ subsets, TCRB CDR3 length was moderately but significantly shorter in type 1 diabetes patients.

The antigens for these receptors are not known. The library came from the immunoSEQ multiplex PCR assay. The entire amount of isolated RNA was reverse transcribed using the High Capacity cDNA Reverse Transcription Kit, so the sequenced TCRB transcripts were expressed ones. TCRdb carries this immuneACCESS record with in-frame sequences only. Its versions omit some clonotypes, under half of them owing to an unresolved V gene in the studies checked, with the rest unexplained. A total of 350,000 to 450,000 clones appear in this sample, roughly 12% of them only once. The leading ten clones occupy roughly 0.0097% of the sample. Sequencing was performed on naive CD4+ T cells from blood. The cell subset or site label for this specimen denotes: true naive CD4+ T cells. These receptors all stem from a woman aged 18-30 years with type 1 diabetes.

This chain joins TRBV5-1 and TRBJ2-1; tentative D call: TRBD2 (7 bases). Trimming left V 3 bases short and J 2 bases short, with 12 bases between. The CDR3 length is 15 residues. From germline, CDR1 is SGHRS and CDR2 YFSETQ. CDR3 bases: TGCGCCAGCAGCTCCCTGGGGGGGCCCTACAATGAGCAGTTCTTC. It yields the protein CASSSLGGPYNEQFF.

This CDR3 reads CASSAPAGVGYEQYF. The CDR3 coding sequence is TGTGCCAGCAGTGCCCCCGCAGGGGTTGGCTACGAGCAGTACTTC. The chain joins TRBV25-1 to TRBJ2-7; the D gene is possibly TRBD1 (6 bases). Trimming removed 4 bases at V and 3 bases at J, with 16 bases between. The CDR3 totals 15 residues. The germline CDR1 and CDR2 sequences are MGHDK and SYGVNS.

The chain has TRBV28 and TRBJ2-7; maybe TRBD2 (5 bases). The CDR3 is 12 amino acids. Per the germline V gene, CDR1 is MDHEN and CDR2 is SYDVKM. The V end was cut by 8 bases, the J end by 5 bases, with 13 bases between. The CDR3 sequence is CASGGFSHEQYF. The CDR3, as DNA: TGTGCCAGCGGAGGTTTTAGTCACGAGCAGTACTTC.

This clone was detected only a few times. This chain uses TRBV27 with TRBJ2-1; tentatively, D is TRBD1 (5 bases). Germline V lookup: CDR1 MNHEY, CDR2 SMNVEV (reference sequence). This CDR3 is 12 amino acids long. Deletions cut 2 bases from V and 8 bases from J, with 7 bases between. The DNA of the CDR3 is TGTGCCAGCAGTTTAGTAGGGGATGAGCAGTTCTTC. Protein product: CASSLVGDEQFF.

The CDR3 DNA reads as TGTGCCAGCGCTATGGGACAGGGCTATGGCTACACCTTC. This gives the protein CASAMGQGYGYTF. This chain joins TRBV2 and TRBJ1-2; the match to TRBD1 covers 9 bases. Germline V lookup: CDR1 SNHLY, CDR2 FYNNEI. The V and J ends lost 8 bases and 4 bases, in that order; junction bases with no gene match: 5. The CDR3 has 13 amino acids.

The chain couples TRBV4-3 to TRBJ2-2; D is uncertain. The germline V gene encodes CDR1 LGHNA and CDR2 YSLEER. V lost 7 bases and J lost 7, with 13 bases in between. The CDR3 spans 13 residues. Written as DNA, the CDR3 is TGCGCCAGCACCGACTGGCACGGCGGGGAGCTGTTTTTT. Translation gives CASTDWHGGELFF.

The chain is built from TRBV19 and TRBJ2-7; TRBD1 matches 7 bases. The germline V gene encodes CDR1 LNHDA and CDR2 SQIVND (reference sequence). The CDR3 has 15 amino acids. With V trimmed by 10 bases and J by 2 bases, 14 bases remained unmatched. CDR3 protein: CATGPPGQLTYEQYF. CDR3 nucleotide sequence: TGTGCCACTGGTCCCCCGGGACAGCTAACCTACGAGCAGTACTTC.

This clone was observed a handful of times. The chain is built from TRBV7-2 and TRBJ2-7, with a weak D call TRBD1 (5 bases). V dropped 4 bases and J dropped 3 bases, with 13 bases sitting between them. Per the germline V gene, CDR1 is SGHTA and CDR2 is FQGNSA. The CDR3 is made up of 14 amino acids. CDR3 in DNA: TGTGCCAGCAGCTACCTGGACAAGATCTACGAGCAGTACTTC. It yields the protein CASSYLDKIYEQYF.

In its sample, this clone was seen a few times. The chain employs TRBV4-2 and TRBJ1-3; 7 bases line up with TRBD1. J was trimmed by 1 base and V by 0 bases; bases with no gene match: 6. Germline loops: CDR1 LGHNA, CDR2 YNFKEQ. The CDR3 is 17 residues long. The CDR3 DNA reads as TGTGCCAGCAGCCAAGAGGTCCTACAGGGGTCTGGAAACACCATATATTTT. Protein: CASSQEVLQGSGNTIYF.

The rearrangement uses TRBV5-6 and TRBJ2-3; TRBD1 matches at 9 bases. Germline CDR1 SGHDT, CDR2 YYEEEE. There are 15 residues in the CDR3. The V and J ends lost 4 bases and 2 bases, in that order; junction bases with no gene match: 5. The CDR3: CASSLGTGNTDTQYF. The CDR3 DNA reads TGTGCCAGCAGCCTAGGGACAGGGAACACAGATACGCAGTATTTT.

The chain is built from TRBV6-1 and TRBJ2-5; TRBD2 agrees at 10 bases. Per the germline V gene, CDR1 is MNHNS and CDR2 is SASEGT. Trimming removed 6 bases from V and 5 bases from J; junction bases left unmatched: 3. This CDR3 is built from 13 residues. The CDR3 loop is CASRQLAGETQYF. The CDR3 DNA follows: TGTGCCAGCAGGCAACTAGCGGGGGAGACCCAGTACTTC.

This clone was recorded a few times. The CDR3, as DNA: TGTGCCAGCAGTCAACAAAGCAAACCGGGGGGACCCTACGAGCAGTACTTC. Its protein is CASSQQSKPGGPYEQYF. The rearrangement joins TRBV27 to TRBJ2-7; 7 bases match TRBD2. Germline values: CDR1 MNHEY, CDR2 SMNVEV (reference sequence). The length of the CDR3 is 17 residues. V was pared by 5 bases and J by 2 bases, with 15 bases of the junction left unmatched.

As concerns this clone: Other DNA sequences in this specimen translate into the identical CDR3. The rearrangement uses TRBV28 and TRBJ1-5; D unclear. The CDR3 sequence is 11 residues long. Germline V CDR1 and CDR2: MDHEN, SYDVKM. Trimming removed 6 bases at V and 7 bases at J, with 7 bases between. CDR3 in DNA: TGTGCCAGCAGATCAGGCCAGCCCCAGCATTTT. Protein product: CASRSGQPQHF.

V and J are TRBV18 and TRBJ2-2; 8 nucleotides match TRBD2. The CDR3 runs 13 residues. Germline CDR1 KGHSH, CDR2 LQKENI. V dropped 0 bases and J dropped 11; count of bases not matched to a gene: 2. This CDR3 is CASSPPGLVELFF. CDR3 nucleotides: TGTGCCAGCTCACCACCGGGACTAGTTGAGCTGTTTTTT.

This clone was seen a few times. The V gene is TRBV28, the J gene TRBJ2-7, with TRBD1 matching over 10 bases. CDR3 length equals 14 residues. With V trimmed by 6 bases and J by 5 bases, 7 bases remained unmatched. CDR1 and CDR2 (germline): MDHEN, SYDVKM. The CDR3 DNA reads TGTGCCAGCAGATTGGGACAGGGGTTTAACGAGCAGTACTTC. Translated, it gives CASRLGQGFNEQYF.

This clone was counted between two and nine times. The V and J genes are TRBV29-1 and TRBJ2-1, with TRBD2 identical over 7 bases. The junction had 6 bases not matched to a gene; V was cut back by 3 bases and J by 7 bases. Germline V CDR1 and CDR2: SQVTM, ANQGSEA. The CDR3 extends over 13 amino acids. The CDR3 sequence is CSVEASGVNEQFF. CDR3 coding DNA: TGCAGCGTTGAGGCTAGCGGTGTAAATGAGCAGTTCTTC.

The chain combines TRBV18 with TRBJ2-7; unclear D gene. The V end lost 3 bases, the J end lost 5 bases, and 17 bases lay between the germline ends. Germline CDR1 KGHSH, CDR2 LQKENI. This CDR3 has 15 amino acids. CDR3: CASSPFRRVEDEQYF. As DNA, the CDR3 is TGTGCCAGCTCACCGTTTCGCCGGGTAGAGGACGAGCAGTACTTC. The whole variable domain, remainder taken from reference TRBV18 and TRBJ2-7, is NAGVMQNPRHLVRRRGQEARLRCSPMKGHSHVYWYRQLPEEGLKFMVYLQKENIIDESGMPKERFSAEFPKEGPSILRIQQVVRGDSAAYFCASSPFRRVEDEQYFGPGTRLTVT.

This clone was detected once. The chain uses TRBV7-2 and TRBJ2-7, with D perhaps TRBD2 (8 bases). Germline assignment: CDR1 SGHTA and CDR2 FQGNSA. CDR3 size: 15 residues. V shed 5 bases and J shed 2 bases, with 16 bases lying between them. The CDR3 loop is CASSIIAGTAYEQYF. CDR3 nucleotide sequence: TGTGCCAGCAGCATTATAGCGGGGACAGCCTACGAGCAGTACTTC.

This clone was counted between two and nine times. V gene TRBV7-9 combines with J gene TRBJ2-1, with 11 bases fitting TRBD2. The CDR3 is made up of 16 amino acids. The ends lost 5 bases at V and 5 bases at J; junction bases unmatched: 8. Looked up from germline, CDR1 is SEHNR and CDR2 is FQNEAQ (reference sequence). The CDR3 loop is CASSPHSGRANNEQFF. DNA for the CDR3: TGTGCCAGCAGCCCTCATAGCGGGAGGGCCAACAATGAGCAGTTCTTC.

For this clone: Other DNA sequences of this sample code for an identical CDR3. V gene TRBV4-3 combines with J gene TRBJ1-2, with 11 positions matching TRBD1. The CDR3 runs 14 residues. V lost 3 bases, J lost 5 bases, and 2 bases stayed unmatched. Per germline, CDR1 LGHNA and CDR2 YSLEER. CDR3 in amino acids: CASSQGQGGYGYTF. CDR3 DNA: TGCGCCAGCAGCCAGGGACAGGGGGGGTATGGCTACACCTTC.

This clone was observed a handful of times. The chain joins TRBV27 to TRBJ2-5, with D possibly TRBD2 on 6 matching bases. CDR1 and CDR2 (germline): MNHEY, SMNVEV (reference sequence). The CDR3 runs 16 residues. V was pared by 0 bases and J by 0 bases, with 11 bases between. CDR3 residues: CASSLSKRADQETQYF. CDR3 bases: TGTGCCAGCAGTTTATCGAAGCGGGCCGACCAAGAGACCCAGTACTTC.

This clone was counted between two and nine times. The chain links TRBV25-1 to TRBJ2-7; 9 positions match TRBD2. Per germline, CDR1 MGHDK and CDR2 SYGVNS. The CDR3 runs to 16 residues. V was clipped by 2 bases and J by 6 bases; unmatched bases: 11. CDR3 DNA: TGTGCCAGCAGTGAACATTCGACTAGCGGTAAACGCGAGCAGTACTTC. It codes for CASSEHSTSGKREQYF.